This T cell receptor (beta chain) was captured in a study of cytomegalovirus exposure and HLA in healthy donors. Study-level background: Counted in an early data release were about 85 million unique TCRs from HLA-typed donors. Notes on the study in general: Across donors, sequencing depth was assumed by presence/absence analyses to be roughly uniform.

In this sample, this clone turned up once. Its target is not known. A multiplex PCR was run with 60 Vbeta primers and 13 Jbeta primers. TCRdb's copy holds only in-frame clones and misses some; the assay was immunoSEQ multiplex PCR. The table includes some 95,000 clones, under 75% detected once. The CDR3 sequence is 15 residues long. Per germline, CDR1 MNHNS and CDR2 SASEGT. J lost 6 bases, V lost 6 bases, and 14 bases had no gene match. The sample was PBMCs. This sequence originates from a female donor in good health and CMV-seronegative. The chain combines TRBV6-1 with TRBJ2-7, with 7 bases fitting TRBD2. CDR3 residues: CASRRGLAETSEQYF. DNA for the CDR3: TGTGCCAGCAGGCGAGGGCTAGCGGAGACCTCCGAGCAGTACTTC.